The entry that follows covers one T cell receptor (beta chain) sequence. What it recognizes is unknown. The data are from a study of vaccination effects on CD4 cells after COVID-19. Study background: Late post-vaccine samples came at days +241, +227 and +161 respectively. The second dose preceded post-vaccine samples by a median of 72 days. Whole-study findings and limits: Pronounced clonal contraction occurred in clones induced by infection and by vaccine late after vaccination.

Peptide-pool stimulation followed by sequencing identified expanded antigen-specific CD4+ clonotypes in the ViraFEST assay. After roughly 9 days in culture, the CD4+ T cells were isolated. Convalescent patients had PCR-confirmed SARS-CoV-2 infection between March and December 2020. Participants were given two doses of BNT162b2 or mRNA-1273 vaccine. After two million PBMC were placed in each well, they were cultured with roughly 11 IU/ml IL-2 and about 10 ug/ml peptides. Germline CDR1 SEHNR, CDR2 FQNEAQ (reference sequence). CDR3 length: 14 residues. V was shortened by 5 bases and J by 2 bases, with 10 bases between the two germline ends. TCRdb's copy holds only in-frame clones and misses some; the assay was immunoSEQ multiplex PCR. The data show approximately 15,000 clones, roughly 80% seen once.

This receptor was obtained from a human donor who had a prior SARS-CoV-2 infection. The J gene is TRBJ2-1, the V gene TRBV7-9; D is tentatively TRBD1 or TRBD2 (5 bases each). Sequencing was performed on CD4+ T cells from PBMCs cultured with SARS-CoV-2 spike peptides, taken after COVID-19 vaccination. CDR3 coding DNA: TGTGCCAGCAGCCCCATGGGACCCTACAATGAGCAGTTCTTC. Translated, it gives CASSPMGPYNEQFF.